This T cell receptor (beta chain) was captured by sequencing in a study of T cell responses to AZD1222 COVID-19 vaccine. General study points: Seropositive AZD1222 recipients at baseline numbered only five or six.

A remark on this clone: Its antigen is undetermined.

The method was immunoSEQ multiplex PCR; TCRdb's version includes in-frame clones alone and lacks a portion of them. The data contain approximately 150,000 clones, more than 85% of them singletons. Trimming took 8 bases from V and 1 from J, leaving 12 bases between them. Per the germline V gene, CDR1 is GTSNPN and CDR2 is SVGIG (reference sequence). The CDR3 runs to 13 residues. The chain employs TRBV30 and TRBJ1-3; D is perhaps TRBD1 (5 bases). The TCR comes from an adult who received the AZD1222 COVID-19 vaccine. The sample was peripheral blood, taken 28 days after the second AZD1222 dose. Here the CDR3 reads CAMDGGSGNTIYF. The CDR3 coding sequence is TGTGCCATGGACGGGGGATCTGGAAACACCATATATTTT.